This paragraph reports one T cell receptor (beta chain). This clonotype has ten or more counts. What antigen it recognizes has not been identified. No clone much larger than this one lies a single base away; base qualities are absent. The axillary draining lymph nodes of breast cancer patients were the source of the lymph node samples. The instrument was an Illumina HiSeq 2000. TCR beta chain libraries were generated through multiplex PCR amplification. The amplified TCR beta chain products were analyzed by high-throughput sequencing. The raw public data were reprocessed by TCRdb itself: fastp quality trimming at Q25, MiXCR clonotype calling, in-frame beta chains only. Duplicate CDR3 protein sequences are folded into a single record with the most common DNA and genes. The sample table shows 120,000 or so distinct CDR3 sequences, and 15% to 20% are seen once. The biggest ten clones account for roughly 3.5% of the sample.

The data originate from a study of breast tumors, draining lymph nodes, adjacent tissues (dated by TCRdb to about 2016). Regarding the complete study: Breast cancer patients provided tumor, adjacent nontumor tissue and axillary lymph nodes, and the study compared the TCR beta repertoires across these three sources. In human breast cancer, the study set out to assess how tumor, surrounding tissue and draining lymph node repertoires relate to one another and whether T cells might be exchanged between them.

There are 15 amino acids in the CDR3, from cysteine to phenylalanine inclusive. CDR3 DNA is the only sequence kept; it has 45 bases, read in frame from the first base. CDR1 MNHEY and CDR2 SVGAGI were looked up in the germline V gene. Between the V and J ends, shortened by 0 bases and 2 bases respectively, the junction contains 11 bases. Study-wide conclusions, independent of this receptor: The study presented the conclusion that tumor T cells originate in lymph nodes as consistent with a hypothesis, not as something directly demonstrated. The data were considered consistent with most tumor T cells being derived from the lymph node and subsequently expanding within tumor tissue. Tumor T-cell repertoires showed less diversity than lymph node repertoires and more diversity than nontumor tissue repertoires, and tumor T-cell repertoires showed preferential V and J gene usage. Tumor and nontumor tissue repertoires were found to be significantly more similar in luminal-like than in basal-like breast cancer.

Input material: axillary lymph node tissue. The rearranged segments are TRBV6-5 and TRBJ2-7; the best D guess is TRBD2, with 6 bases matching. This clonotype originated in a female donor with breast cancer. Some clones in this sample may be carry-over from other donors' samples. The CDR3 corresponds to CASSYSGGVTYEQYF. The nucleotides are TGTGCCAGCAGTTACTCGGGGGGAGTCACCTACGAGCAGTACTTC.